Reported below is one T cell receptor (beta chain). Its antigen has not been determined. No base-level quality is on record; no much larger clone is a single base apart. Instrument used: Illumina NovaSeq 6000. cDNA libraries for TCRalpha and TCRbeta were prepared by 5'RACE using constant-segment primers, with sample barcodes and unique molecular identifiers added. Trizol reagent was used to extract RNA from every sample. Amplification of the libraries took two PCR steps, and the second step added a second sample barcode plus Illumina TruSeq adapters. Sequencing of libraries was performed on an Illumina NovaSeq with 2 x 150 bp paired-end reads. The authors' analysis ran thus. Reads were demultiplexed and collapsed into UMI-guided consensus sequences with migec v1.2.7. Using mixcr v2.1.11, the UMI consensuses were aligned to TRA and TRB V and J templates and assembled into clonotypes. Clonotypes were classified as expanded or contracted when called significant by both edgeR and NoisET, with noise models trained on biological replicates. For edgeR calls, the thresholds were a false discovery rate-adjusted p below 0.01 and a log2 fold-change of 1. As an exploratory analysis of dynamics, max-normalized trajectories of the 1000 most abundant clonotypes were examined with PCA combined with hierarchical clustering. Separately sequenced CD4+ and CD8+ repertoires were used to assign the CD4 or CD8 phenotype of responding clones. TCRdb reran the public reads through fastp at Q25 and MiXCR, keeping productive beta chains. Records with the same CDR3 protein are collapsed into one entry carrying the most frequent genes and DNA. These V and J calls rely on TCRdb rather than the paper's analysis. Recorded for this sample are some 150,000 distinct CDR3 sequences; about 19% of them occurred a single time. In total, the top ten clones hold approximately 2.4% of the sample.

The sample belongs to a study of T-cell memory formation after mild COVID-19 (dated by TCRdb to the early 2020s). Study-level background: Most TCR sequence clusters were specific to one of the two donors. The cohort was made up of two young adult volunteers, one female and one male, who were previously healthy. In a couple of donors, T-cell clones that expanded and contracted after mild COVID-19 were followed by sequencing TCRalpha and TCRbeta repertoires longitudinally.

Results and caveats for the whole study, not just this receptor: Contracting CD4+ clones turned up mainly in the CM and EM memory subsets, whereas EMRA was where CD8+ clones were enriched. Some responding clones were detected in pre-infection memory, which suggested that pre-existing cross-reactive memory T cells had joined the SARS-CoV-2 response. Only a couple of mild cases were covered by the study, and larger cohorts that include severe cases with pre-infection samples were considered necessary. The second-wave clones that peaked on day 37 were not confirmed to be SARS-CoV-2 specific. Clones contracting from day 15 to 85 had balanced CD4/CD8 phenotypes, while a second wave expanding from day 15 to 37 was biased towards CD4+.

Ficoll-Paque density gradient centrifugation was the method used to isolate PBMCs. The cysteine opens and the phenylalanine closes a CDR3 of 15 amino acids. Only the CDR3 part of the read is kept: 45 bases, read in frame from the first base. Cut back by 6 bases and 0 bases, the V and J ends lie 15 bases apart. Recombination joined TRBV12-3 or TRBV12-4 with TRBJ2-7, with the D gene not confidently named. Source material: PBMCs or a T cell subset sorted from them (not recorded which). The receptor was isolated from an adult woman who had mild COVID-19 (a few samples of this study predate the infection). The sample titles of this study are shuffled in the database, so cell type and time point are left out; the donor was told from shared clones. In nucleotides, the sequence is TGTGCCAGCAGCTTTCGTCGGAGACCCTCCTACGAGCAGTACTTC. Its protein product is CASSFRRRPSYEQYF.